The 24 T cell receptor beta chains given below trace back to one sample, sequenced in a study of shared clonotypes between healthy human individuals (dated by TCRdb to between 2020 and 2021). Library creation used the immunoSEQ multiplex PCR assay. Not all clones reach the TCRdb copy of this immuneACCESS table, which keeps in-frame sequences only. Checked studies attribute under half of the gap to unresolved V genes and leave the rest unexplained. This sample lists about 110,000 clones; around 68% were detected once. The ten largest clones capture over 20% of the sample. The sequenced sample consisted of memory CD8+ T cells sorted from blood. This sample's cell subset or site label indicates: CD45RO+ cells pooled with CCR7-negative TemRA cells. Receptors originate from a woman aged 25 to 45 in good health.

In its sample, this clone was seen many times. The chain combines TRBV6-5 with TRBJ1-1; no clear D gene. The CDR3 totals 16 residues. Trimming cost V 0 bases and J 4 bases, with 15 bases left between them. CDR1 and CDR2 (germline): MNHEY, SVGAGI. The CDR3 sequence is CASSYSLPDLPTEAFF. The CDR3 DNA follows: TGTGCCAGCAGTTACTCCCTCCCGGATCTTCCCACTGAAGCTTTCTTT.

This clone was recorded once. The chain couples TRBV19 to TRBJ1-1, with D tentatively TRBD1 (5 bases). The germline V gene encodes CDR1 LNHDA and CDR2 SQIVND (reference sequence). The CDR3 totals 12 residues. The V end lost 3 bases, the J end lost 7 bases, and 9 bases lay between the germline ends. CDR3 loop: CASSIRGGEAFF. The DNA for the CDR3 is TGTGCCAGTAGTATCCGGGGGGGTGAAGCTTTCTTT. The full variable domain, rest sourced from reference TRBV19 and TRBJ1-1, is DGGITQSPKYLFRKEGQNVTLSCEQNLNHDAMYWYRQDPGQGLRLIYYSQIVNDFQKGDIAEGYSVSREKKESFPLTVTSAQKNPTAFYLCASSIRGGEAFFGQGTRLTVV.

This rearrangement joins TRBV7-8 to TRBJ2-7; tentative D call: TRBD2 (5 bases). This CDR3 contains 14 residues. Germline V gene lookup returns CDR1 SGHVS and CDR2 FQNEAQ. Trimming took 5 bases from V and 2 from J, leaving 13 bases between them. In DNA, the CDR3 is TGTGCCAGCAGCCCAATGGCGGGCCCCTACGAGCAGTACTTC. It is translated as CASSPMAGPYEQYF.

The chain links TRBV29-1 to TRBJ1-1, with D perhaps TRBD1 (6 bases). The ends were cut back, 2 bases at V and 4 bases at J, with 14 bases in the middle. CDR1 and CDR2 from the germline V gene are SQVTM and ANQGSEA. CDR3 length: 14 amino acids. The CDR3 coding sequence is TGCAGCGTTGAATGGTGGCAGGGGACCACTGAAGCTTTCTTT. Protein sequence: CSVEWWQGTTEAFF.

The DNA of the CDR3 is TGTGCCAGCAGCCAAGCGGGAACTAGCGACAATGAGCAGTTCTTC. Translating gives CASSQAGTSDNEQFF. This chain joins TRBV4-2 and TRBJ2-1; 7 nucleotides align to TRBD2. The germline CDR1 and CDR2 sequences are LGHNA and YNFKEQ. The CDR3 length is 15 residues. With V trimmed by 1 base and J by 5 bases, 5 bases remained unmatched.

This rearrangement joins TRBV5-4 to TRBJ2-7, with 10 bases matching TRBD2. This CDR3 contains 13 residues. With V trimmed by 4 bases and J by 11 bases, 9 bases remained unmatched. The germline gives CDR1 SGHNT, CDR2 YYREEE (reference sequence). The CDR3 DNA sequence: TGTGCCAGCAGCATACAGGGACTAGCGAGAAAGTACTTC. Its protein product is CASSIQGLARKYF.

The genes are TRBV7-6 and TRBJ2-3, with TRBD1 matching over 8 bases. The germline CDR1 and CDR2 sequences are SGHVS and FNYEAQ. The CDR3 has 16 residues. V lost 3 bases to trimming and J lost 2 bases; unmatched junction nucleotides: 7. CDR3 bases: TGTGCCAGCAGCTTTCATAAACAGGGGGACACAGATACGCAGTATTTT. It yields the protein CASSFHKQGDTDTQYF. Complete variable domain (other parts from reference TRBV7-6 and TRBJ2-3): GAGVSQSPRYKVTKRGQDVALRCDPISGHVSLYWYRQALGQGPEFLTYFNYEAQQDKSGLPNDRFSAERPEGSISTLTIQRTEQRDSAMYRCASSFHKQGDTDTQYFGPGTRLTVL.

This clone was counted many times. This chain uses TRBV28 with TRBJ2-3; D is possibly TRBD2 (6 bases). There are 17 residues in the CDR3. CDR1 and CDR2 (germline): MDHEN, SYDVKM. Trimming shortened V by 2 bases and J by 0 bases, and 15 bases separated the two germline ends. CDR3 coding DNA: TGTGCCAGCAGTTTACCTATGACCGGGACTAGCACAGATACGCAGTATTTT. It codes for CASSLPMTGTSTDTQYF.

The chain combines TRBV27 with TRBJ2-5; D remains ambiguous. CDR1 MNHEY and CDR2 SMNVEV come from the germline V gene (reference sequence). V lost 4 bases and J lost 2, with 14 bases in between. The CDR3 contains 15 residues. The CDR3: CASSSLTSGQETQYF. In DNA form, the CDR3 reads TGTGCCAGCAGTTCGCTAACCTCCGGACAAGAGACCCAGTACTTC.

This clone was counted only a few times. V gene TRBV5-8 combines with J gene TRBJ1-5, with D unclear. There are 14 residues in the CDR3. In germline, CDR1 is SGHTS, CDR2 YDEGEE. Trimming shortened V by 4 bases and J by 0 bases, and 8 bases separated the two germline ends. The CDR3 sequence is CASSDDNSNQPQHF. The CDR3 coding sequence is TGTGCCAGCAGCGATGACAATAGCAATCAGCCCCAGCATTTT.

J is TRBJ1-1 and V is TRBV19, with D uncertain. The V gene lost 6 bases and the J gene lost 1 base, with 9 bases spanning the gap. Per germline, CDR1 LNHDA and CDR2 SQIVND (reference sequence). This CDR3 is built from 13 residues. For the CDR3, the DNA is TGTGCCAGTAGGGGTCAGGAGAACACTGAAGCTTTCTTT. Translated: CASRGQENTEAFF.

The V and J genes are TRBV4-1 and TRBJ2-1; the D call may be TRBD1 or TRBD2 (5 bases each). CDR1 is MGHRA, CDR2 YSYEKL, per germline. This CDR3 is built from 20 residues. The V end lost 2 bases, the J end lost 0 bases, and 23 bases lay between the germline ends. DNA for the CDR3: TGCGCCAGCAGCCAACCAACACTCCGGGACGCCGCCAACTCCTACAATGAGCAGTTCTTC. It translates to CASSQPTLRDAANSYNEQFF.

The genes are TRBV4-2 and TRBJ1-2; tentative D call: TRBD1 (6 bases). Germline assignment: CDR1 LGHNA and CDR2 YNFKEQ. There are 16 residues in the CDR3. Trimming removed 3 bases from V and 4 bases from J, with 18 bases in between. The CDR3 DNA follows: TGTGCCAGCAGCCACGTAGGGGACACGGGGGGCTATGGCTACACCTTC. This codes for CASSHVGDTGGYGYTF.

This clone was counted at least ten times. The chain employs TRBV25-1 and TRBJ2-7; no clear D gene. Germline CDR1 is MGHDK and CDR2 is SYGVNS. Trimming removed 3 bases from V and 5 bases from J, with 8 bases in between. CDR3 size: 12 residues. The CDR3 protein is CASSDLLHEQYF. CDR3 DNA sequence: TGTGCCAGCAGTGATCTCCTCCACGAGCAGTACTTC.

Remarks on this clone: The junction does not match germline at one end; this may be a read error. In nucleotides, the CDR3 is TGTGCCAGCAGCTTTGGAAGGGCTAGCTCGCACTTC. It codes for CASSFGRASSHF. V is TRBV7-2 and J is TRBJ2-5; a weak D match, TRBD2 (5 bases). Germline-derived CDR1 and CDR2 are SGHTA and FQGNSA. This CDR3 region has 12 residues.

The chain employs TRBV2 and TRBJ2-5; 9 nucleotides line up with TRBD2. The CDR3 loop spans 16 amino acids. Germline V CDR1 and CDR2: SNHLY, FYNNEI. Trimming removed 2 bases from V and 5 bases from J; junction bases left unmatched: 9. The CDR3 is CASSERREGTGETQYF. The CDR3 DNA is TGTGCCAGCAGTGAAAGGCGGGAGGGAACGGGGGAGACCCAGTACTTC.

This clone was recorded at least ten times. The chain has TRBV7-8 and TRBJ2-5; 11 bases match TRBD2. The germline CDR1 and CDR2 sequences are SGHVS and FQNEAQ. V lost 5 bases, J lost 2 bases, and 4 bases stayed unmatched. The CDR3 runs to 15 residues. The DNA for the CDR3 is TGTGCCAGCAGCGCCGGGACTAGCGGACAAGAGACCCAGTACTTC. Its protein is CASSAGTSGQETQYF.

The chain couples TRBV11-2 to TRBJ2-7; D gene unclear. The CDR3 has 15 amino acids. Germline loops: CDR1 SGHAT, CDR2 FQNNGV. Trimming took 6 bases from V and 1 from J, leaving 16 bases between them. The chain's CDR3 is CASSLSPAPSYEQYF. CDR3 DNA: TGTGCCAGCAGTCTTAGTCCAGCCCCTTCCTACGAGCAGTACTTC.

This chain joins TRBV25-1 and TRBJ2-7; 10 nucleotides line up with TRBD2. Germline trimming cut 8 bases from V and 1 base from J; bases unmatched to any gene: 14. The CDR3 covers 17 residues. Looked up from germline, CDR1 is MGHDK and CDR2 is SYGVNS. The CDR3 bases are TGTGCCAGCGCCCCCATACCTAGCGGGAGAGGGTCCTACGAGCAGTACTTC. Protein product: CASAPIPSGRGSYEQYF.

The rearrangement uses TRBV25-1 and TRBJ2-5; D gene ambiguous. With the DNA end fitting TRBJ2-7 better, the J assignment may be wrong. CDR3 length equals 11 residues. CDR1 and CDR2 (germline): MGHDK, SYGVNS. The CDR3 DNA follows: TGTGCCAGCAGTGAGGGGTACGAGCAGTACTTC. Its protein product is CASSEGYEQYF.

This sequence joins TRBV27 and TRBJ2-7; maybe TRBD1 (5 bases). Germline CDR1 is MNHEY and CDR2 is SMNVEV (reference sequence). This CDR3 spans 14 amino acids. Trimming took 3 bases from V and 3 from J, leaving 12 bases between them. CDR3 DNA: TGTGCCAGCAGTTTGACAGCTACTCTCTACGAGCAGTACTTC. As protein: CASSLTATLYEQYF.

The genes are TRBV6-5 and TRBJ2-7; 7 bases line up with TRBD1. In germline, CDR1 is MNHEY, CDR2 SVGAGI. Trimming took 10 bases from V and 1 from J; bases not matched to a gene: 7. The CDR3 is 13 residues long. The DNA of the CDR3 is TGTGCCATCAACAGGGGAATTTCCTACGAGCAGTACTTC. Residues: CAINRGISYEQYF.

This rearrangement joins TRBV6-4 to TRBJ2-2; possibly TRBD1 for D (7 bases). Trimming removed 6 bases from V and 3 bases from J, with 17 bases in between. This CDR3 contains 16 residues. Looked up from germline, CDR1 is MRHNA and CDR2 is SNTAGT. Here the CDR3 DNA reads TGTGCCAGCAGAGAGACCGCAGGGGGGCACACCGGGGAGCTGTTTTTT. Translated: CASRETAGGHTGELFF.

Written as DNA, the CDR3 is TGCGCCAGCAGCTTCCCTGGACATAACACTGAAGCTTTCTTT. Translation gives CASSFPGHNTEAFF. The chain links TRBV5-1 to TRBJ1-1; a weak D match, TRBD1 (5 bases). CDR3 size: 14 residues. The germline V gene encodes CDR1 SGHRS and CDR2 YFSETQ. The ends were cut back, 2 bases at V and 2 bases at J, with 10 bases in the middle.